This TCR beta chain was found in a study of cytomegalovirus exposure and HLA in healthy donors (dated by TCRdb to 2016 to 2017). Turning to the overall study: An earlier analysis of some 620 of the donors reported 276 Gb of sequence data and 117 million unique TCR beta sequences obtained from approximately 180 million T cells. HLA typing covered class I and class II loci at four-digit resolution. Of the 350 to 450 genotyped donors, approximately 80% fell in the genetic ancestry cluster associated with self-reported Caucasian donors. Rather than drawing on any new phenotypic data, the later analysis identified candidate immune exposures from TCR beta sequences and the way those sequences occurred across donors. Approximately 310 gigabases of sequencing data and approximately 93 million unique TCR sequences were included in an early release covering about 620 HLA-typed donors. The T cell repertoires of some 670 subjects were profiled by immunosequencing and related to cytomegalovirus serostatus. A later genetic analysis took genome-wide SNP genotypes for about 55% of the roughly 670 donors and used that subset as a discovery cohort. Among roughly 400 genotyped donors of the cohort, an average of around 250,000 unique TCR beta nucleotide sequences was sequenced per donor, of which roughly 17% were non-productive. The study aimed to test whether cataloging public T cell receptors could reveal signatures of past pathogen exposure. A later analysis re-analyzed previously published TCR beta repertoires from 600 to 850 donors and added high-resolution HLA genotyping to study TCR occurrence patterns. Four to six DR-DQ haplotypes were handled as single units for association and clustering, since linkage in the cohort was strong. To decide whether each TCR beta V gene segment behaved as functional or pseudogenic, an earlier analysis of some 580 of the donors relied on high-throughput TCR beta sequencing. Typing coverage varied by locus: roughly 620-640 donors for A, B, C, DRB1 and DQB1; 500 to 550 for DQA1; 606 for DPA1; roughly 450 for DPB1. All discovery cohort repertoires had been generated using a single sequencing platform. High-throughput TCR immunosequencing, statistical association of individual TCRs with disease status, and machine learning were combined to predict cytomegalovirus infection status. Donor age, sex, ethnicity and CMV serostatus were collected together with the repertoire data. A separate validation cohort of roughly 120 different subjects was used in addition to the roughly 720-subject first cohort.

A remark on this clone: It lacks a known antigen. There are no base qualities to consult, and no much larger clone falls within one base.

The cohort comprised more than 550 healthy bone marrow donors. All cohort members were sampled while nominally healthy, although unrecorded immune exposures were likely present. The donor tested CMV seronegative and was one of the 352 seronegative cohort members. Every donor gave a peripheral blood sample, and the peripheral blood mononuclear cells from that sample were used for TCR beta sequencing. Genomic DNA was extracted from the blood cell samples with the Qiagen DNeasy Blood Extraction Kit. From the cysteine up to the phenylalanine, the CDR3 has a length of 14 residues. Only the CDR3 part of the read is kept: 42 bases, read in frame from the first base. CDR1 and CDR2 were assigned from the germline V gene as MNHNS and SASEGT. V and J are trimmed by 6 bases and 2 bases, and the gene matches miss 7 bases of the junction. Results the study describes overall, beyond this receptor: Most TCR sequences were observed very rarely across donors, whereas some public TCRs were present in many individuals. The authors suggested that the approach could potentially be extended to other disease states and immunological phenotypes. In a later analysis, HLA-associated TCR beta chains showed more clonal expansion and lower generation probabilities than non-associated chains that were equally common. Some IMGT-functional V segments, including TRBV6-2 and TRBV6-3, could not be distinguished by the 87-base-pair reads and were therefore excluded. An earlier analysis of some 590 of the donors showed that most TCR beta V segments appeared in productive rearrangements either about 87% or about 30% of the time, which broadly matched IMGT annotations. The study listed 150 to 200 TCR beta chains as associated with cytomegalovirus. Correlated functional status among segregating V segments might be attributable to linkage disequilibrium, but an unknown experimental factor could not be ruled out. Presence/absence analyses assumed roughly uniform sequencing depth across donors, an assumption that may not hold. Because counts were too low, about 18 rarely observed V segments, including chromosome 9 orphons, were excluded from the earlier analysis of several hundred of the donors. In a later genetic analysis, a missense DCLRE1C variant was associated with V-gene and J-gene trimming of TCR beta chains, and the association was replicated in an independent cohort. In a later genetic analysis, fewer N-insertions in productive TCRs were reported among donors in an Asian-associated ancestry cluster than the 666-donor mean. HLA typing was unavailable for some donors at each locus, so association tests used only the typed subset. This cohort had only TCR beta chains sequenced, and the lack of alpha or paired-chain data limited which features could be detected. According to a later analysis, parvovirus B19, influenza, CMV and Epstein-Barr virus appeared linked to several top co-occurrence clusters. For the cohort, immune exposure information was limited to CMV serostatus. A later analysis found that most CMV-associated TCR beta chains appeared HLA-restricted, with HLA associations seemingly driven largely by CMV exposure. In a later analysis, the rate of TCR association differed among HLA loci, with DRB1 alleles having the most associated TCRs and HLA-C alleles having the fewest. A further reported finding was that TCR beta sequences accurately predicted the HLA-A and HLA-B alleles for most subjects in the first cohort. At a false discovery rate of 0.05, a later analysis linked some 17,000 TCR beta sequences to specific HLA alleles. When HLA alleles, especially DR and DQ, strongly co-occurred, TCR associations were difficult to assign to individual alleles. The sequencing pipeline was judged likely to have produced a cluster of highly shared sequence variants as a technical artifact. In vitro tests confirmed that a few of the cytomegalovirus-associated TCR beta chains recognize cytomegalovirus antigens. Cytomegalovirus status was reported to be diagnosed by the classifier with high specificity and sensitivity in both the original and validation cohorts.

Receptor amplification or capture employed the immunoSEQ multiplex PCR assay. For the multiplex PCR, a mixture combining 60 forward primers for TCR Vbeta segments and 13 reverse primers for TCR Jbeta segments was used. The CDR3 region of rearranged TCR beta genes was amplified from genomic DNA by a multiplex PCR assay. The amplified TCR beta libraries were sequenced on the Illumina HiSeq System as 87-base-pair reads. On the study's bioinformatics: Across the roughly 640 repertoires, a later analysis counted some 80 million unique TCR beta chains, around 11 million of which were shared by at least two donors. Raw reads were error-corrected and collapsed into unique sequences with a nearest-neighbor algorithm that merged closely related sequences to remove PCR and sequencing errors. To assign V, D and J gene segments, CDR3 sequences were aligned to IMGT reference sequences. For a sequence to be retained, a match of at least six nucleotides to both a V gene segment and a J gene segment was required. A rearrangement counted as productive if the CDR3 had no stop codons and remained in frame with V and J, and every other rearrangement counted as non-productive. CDR3 was defined by IMGT convention, running from the second conserved V-encoded cysteine to the conserved J-encoded phenylalanine. In an earlier analysis of around 540 of the donors, sequences lacking an unambiguous match to a single V gene segment were excluded. In an earlier analysis of around 590 of the donors, a V segment was called functional when productive rearrangements were above 56.7%, and segregating when the standard deviation between donors exceeded 5%. A statistical classification framework was built for diagnosing cytomegalovirus status from the catalog of TCR beta chain sequences. In a later analysis, TCR nucleotide sequences were compared against IMGT/GENE-DB human TR gene sequences so that V and J genes could be assigned. A later analysis assigned CDR3 sequences and most-parsimonious VDJ recombination scenarios with the TCRdist pipeline. A later analysis defined each TCR beta chain by its CDR3 amino acid sequence plus V-gene family, and excluded reads lacking a unique V-gene family. In a later analysis, fewer than 650 highly shared, low-generation-probability nucleotide sequences were removed to address suspected cross-contamination and a sequencing artifact. For each public chain, a later analysis derived a clonal expansion index from normalized ranks of inferred template counts within each repertoire. Generation probabilities in a later analysis came from a VDJ recombination model fitted to out-of-frame rearrangements, and those results were checked against IGoR. Hypergeometric tests were used in a later analysis to score TCR-TCR, TCR-HLA and TCR-CMV co-occurrence, with a repertoire-size bias correction applied to the TCR pairs. To estimate false discovery rates, a later analysis permuted the HLA or CMV assignments 20 times. In a later analysis, co-occurring TCRs were grouped using DBSCAN, and TCRdist sequence similarity was added for clustering within HLA-allele-positive subsets. Repertoires with fewer than 30,000 or more than 120,000 public chains were left out of co-occurrence clustering, as were about five repertoires with anomalous nucleotide sharing. Sourced from immuneACCESS, this table was stored by TCRdb with only in-frame sequences that have V and J called. A share of the clones is absent; for the studies checked, an unresolved V gene accounts for under half, and the remainder has no known explanation. V, J and clone size are those of that table, while D and trimming were read from the DNA. This sample has about 83,000 clones in its table, and approximately 80% of those were observed once. The top ten constitute about 2% of the sample.

The chain is made from TRBV6-1 and TRBJ2-7; 7 junctional bases match TRBD1. The TCR originated in a woman aged 25 to 39 in good health and CMV-seronegative. The sequenced material came from PBMCs. CDR3 protein: CASSASGGAYEQYF. Here is the DNA: TGTGCCAGCAGCGCATCAGGGGGAGCCTACGAGCAGTACTTC.